These 23 T cell receptor beta chains share one sample of origin, sequenced in a study of T cells in Graves' hyperthyroidism and ophthalmopathy. From RNA transcripts, TCR beta CDR3 regions were amplified. TCR CDR3 underwent first-round RT-PCR with the HTBI primer set. In TCRdb, the multiplex PCR reads were re-called with MiXCR into one record per CDR3 protein. The table has approximately 590,000 distinct CDR3 sequences, approximately 14% seen once. The sample comprised blood. The receptors derive from a woman younger than 45 with Graves' hyperthyroidism.

This chain uses TRBV3-1 with TRBJ2-7; D gene ambiguous. Looked up from germline, CDR1 is LGHDT and CDR2 is YNNKEL (reference sequence). The length of the CDR3 is 13 residues. Trimming shortened V by 0 bases and J by 3 bases, and 6 bases separated the two germline ends. CDR3 sequence: CASSQEGNYEQYF. In nucleotides, the CDR3 is TGTGCCAGCAGCCAAGAGGGAAACTACGAGCAGTACTTC.

This sequence joins TRBV20-1 and TRBJ2-3; 10 bases fit TRBD2. Trimming at V came to 3 bases and at J to 4 bases, leaving 13 bases not matched to a gene. The CDR3 covers 17 residues. Germline CDR1 and CDR2: DFQATT and SNEGSKA (reference sequence). CDR3 nucleotide sequence: TGCAGTGCTAGCTCCGGACTAGCGGTTATGGGCGCAGATACGCAGTATTTT. It encodes CSASSGLAVMGADTQYF.

The CDR3 sequence is CASSRSSDVSTFYEQYF. The CDR3 region has the DNA TGTGCCAGTAGTAGATCCTCCGACGTTAGCACTTTCTACGAGCAGTACTTC. The gene calls are TRBV19 and TRBJ2-7; no reliable D call. The CDR3 spans 17 residues. V lost 4 bases and J lost 3, with 22 bases in between. In germline, CDR1 is LNHDA, CDR2 SQIVND (reference sequence). The variable domain in full, completed from reference TRBV19 and TRBJ2-7, reads DGGITQSPKYLFRKEGQNVTLSCEQNLNHDAMYWYRQDPGQGLRLIYYSQIVNDFQKGDIAEGYSVSREKKESFPLTVTSAQKNPTAFYLCASSRSSDVSTFYEQYFGPGTRLTVT.

This clonotype was detected only a few times. V and J are TRBV7-9 and TRBJ2-2, with 13 bases that match TRBD2. V shed 5 bases and J 1 base; nucleotides not matched to a gene: 10. This CDR3 is 19 amino acids long. Germline CDR1 reads SEHNR; CDR2 reads FQNEAQ (reference sequence). The CDR3 region has the DNA TGTGCCAGCAGCCTTTATGGACTAGCGGGAGCCGAGAACACCGGGGAGCTGTTTTTT. As protein: CASSLYGLAGAENTGELFF.

This clonotype showed up just a few times. This rearrangement joins TRBV12-3 or TRBV12-4 to TRBJ2-4, with D maybe TRBD2 (5 bases). CDR3 length equals 13 residues. The V gene lost 8 bases and the J gene lost 1 base, with 9 bases spanning the gap. In nucleotides, the CDR3 is TGTGCCAGCCTCGGGGATGCCAAAAACATTCAGTACTTC. Protein sequence: CASLGDAKNIQYF.

The V gene is TRBV10-3, the J gene TRBJ2-1; unclear D gene. Germline loops: CDR1 ENHRY, CDR2 SYGVKD. CDR3 length: 13 amino acids. V was trimmed by 4 bases and J by 10 bases, leaving 14 bases between them. The CDR3 spells CAISAQGIDEQFF. CDR3 coding DNA: TGTGCCATCAGTGCACAAGGGATTGACGAGCAGTTCTTC.

The sample holds a few counts of this clonotype. The V gene is TRBV29-1, the J gene TRBJ2-7; D gene ambiguous. CDR1 and CDR2 (germline): SQVTM, ANQGSEA. Trimming removed 4 bases at V and 0 bases at J, with 13 bases between. This CDR3 has 14 residues. This chain's CDR3 is CSVAIDTFSYEQYF. CDR3 bases: TGCAGCGTTGCCATTGACACCTTCTCCTACGAGCAGTACTTC.

The table lists this clonotype with many counts. This sequence joins TRBV7-9 and TRBJ2-1; D call uncertain. The CDR3 extends over 12 amino acids. Trimming pared 0 bases from V and 8 bases from J, leaving 5 bases between. From germline, CDR1 is SEHNR and CDR2 FQNEAQ (reference sequence). CDR3: CASSLAPYEQFF. CDR3 coding DNA: TGTGCCAGCAGCTTAGCCCCGTATGAGCAGTTCTTC.

In its sample, this clonotype was seen a few times. The rearrangement uses TRBV27 and TRBJ1-5; D ambiguous. Germline V CDR1 and CDR2: MNHEY, SMNVEV (reference sequence). CDR3 size: 12 residues. The germline V and J ends were trimmed by 5 bases and 9 bases, with 11 bases remaining between them. CDR3 DNA sequence: TGTGCCAGCAGTCTTACCGGCTCGCCCCAGCATTTT. This gives the protein CASSLTGSPQHF.

V usage is TRBV24-1 and J usage is TRBJ2-3; D unclear. Germline V gives CDR1 KGHDR, CDR2 SFDVKD. Trimming cost V 0 bases and J 2 bases, with 11 bases left between them. The CDR3 has 16 residues. As DNA, the CDR3 is TGTGCCACCAGTGATTTGCGGTTTGGCGACACAGATACGCAGTATTTT. Protein sequence: CATSDLRFGDTDTQYF.

This clonotype was found many times. The V gene is TRBV6-1, the J gene TRBJ2-7, with TRBD2 matching 10 bases. In germline, CDR1 is MNHNS, CDR2 SASEGT. Germline trimming cut 6 bases from V and 3 bases from J; bases unmatched to any gene: 8. This CDR3 has 15 residues. For the CDR3, the DNA is TGTGCCAGCAGCCCAGGGACTAGCGCTCTCTACGAGCAGTACTTC. This codes for CASSPGTSALYEQYF.

At least ten counts were recorded for this clonotype. This chain uses TRBV5-6 with TRBJ2-1; D call uncertain. Per the germline V gene, CDR1 is SGHDT and CDR2 is YYEEEE. CDR3 length: 11 residues. The V gene lost 1 base and the J gene lost 8 bases, with 4 bases spanning the gap. The CDR3 protein is CASSLQYEQFF. The CDR3 DNA follows: TGTGCCAGCAGCTTGCAGTATGAGCAGTTCTTC.

This clonotype was seen a handful of times. V gene TRBV27 combines with J gene TRBJ2-5, with 9 positions matching TRBD1. The germline V gene encodes CDR1 MNHEY and CDR2 SMNVEV (reference sequence). The CDR3 sequence is 16 residues long. The ends lost 4 bases at V and 5 bases at J; junction bases unmatched: 11. Written as DNA, the CDR3 is TGTGCCAGCAGTTCCCGATCAGCGGACAGGGGTGAGACCCAGTACTTC. This codes for CASSSRSADRGETQYF.

In its sample, this clonotype was seen many times. The J gene is TRBJ2-7, the V gene TRBV6-2 or TRBV6-3, with TRBD1 identical over 8 bases. The germline V gene has CDR1 MNHEY and CDR2 SVGEGT. The CDR3 has 14 residues. J lost 8 bases, V lost 6 bases, and 12 bases had no gene match. The CDR3, as DNA: TGTGCCAGCAGCGACCTCCTGGACAGGGTAAAGCAGTACTTC. Its translation: CASSDLLDRVKQYF.

The chain combines TRBV25-1 with TRBJ2-1, with 8 bases fitting TRBD2. This CDR3 spans 16 amino acids. The trim removed 2 bases at V and 9 bases at J, leaving 12 bases unmatched. Germline CDR1 MGHDK, CDR2 SYGVNS. CDR3 region: CASSEGGGGRKGEQFF. DNA of the CDR3: TGTGCCAGCAGTGAAGGAGGAGGCGGGAGGAAAGGTGAGCAGTTCTTC.

Ten or more counts support this clonotype. The CDR3 DNA reads TGTGCCAGCAGTTTTGGGACTAGCGGAAAAGAGACCCAGTACTTC. It specifies CASSFGTSGKETQYF. The chain uses TRBV27 and TRBJ2-5, with 11 bases aligning to TRBD2. CDR3 length: 15 residues. The ends lost 3 bases at V and 3 bases at J; junction bases unmatched: 3. Germline V gene lookup returns CDR1 MNHEY and CDR2 SMNVEV (reference sequence).

This clonotype has a handful of counts. The chain couples TRBV7-9 to TRBJ2-5; D ambiguous. The CDR3 runs 14 residues. Germline-derived CDR1 and CDR2 are SEHNR and FQNEAQ (reference sequence). Trimming cost V 6 bases and J 5 bases, with 16 bases left between them. Here the CDR3 reads CASSPRTRLETQYF. The CDR3 DNA is TGTGCCAGCAGTCCGCGCACCCGATTGGAGACCCAGTACTTC.

This clonotype was found a few times. This rearrangement joins TRBV2 to TRBJ1-6; D gene uncertain. CDR1 and CDR2 from the germline V gene are SNHLY and FYNNEI. V lost 5 bases and J lost 0, with 8 bases in between. The CDR3 has 15 residues. CDR3 residues: CASSSRSSYNSPLHF. The CDR3 bases are TGTGCCAGCAGTAGCCGGAGCTCCTATAATTCACCCCTCCACTTT.

This clonotype has a handful of counts. The chain links TRBV7-9 to TRBJ1-4; D unclear. The CDR3 loop spans 16 amino acids. Trimming removed 2 bases at V and 0 bases at J, with 10 bases between. Germline V gene data show CDR1 as SEHNR and CDR2 as FQNEAQ (reference sequence). The CDR3 coding sequence is TGTGCCAGCAGCTTAAGAGTTTTTGCAACTAATGAAAAACTGTTTTTT. It yields the protein CASSLRVFATNEKLFF.

This clonotype was counted ten times or more. The CDR3 region has the DNA TGCGCCAGCAGCTTCGGACAGCCCTACGAGCAGTACTTC. It yields the protein CASSFGQPYEQYF. The V and J genes are TRBV5-1 and TRBJ2-7; a weak D match, TRBD1 (6 bases). The germline V and J ends were trimmed by 2 bases and 2 bases, with 8 bases remaining between them. The CDR3 length is 13 residues. Germline assignment: CDR1 SGHRS and CDR2 YFSETQ.

V and J are TRBV30 and TRBJ1-2, with 9 positions matching TRBD1. Germline lookup yields CDR1 GTSNPN and CDR2 SVGIG (reference sequence). Germline trimming cut 4 bases from V and 6 bases from J; bases unmatched to any gene: 9. This CDR3 spans 14 amino acids. CDR3 DNA sequence: TGTGCCTGGATGGCTGGAGGGGACAGGGATGGCTACACCTTC. Protein sequence: CAWMAGGDRDGYTF.

This clonotype was seen repeatedly, ten times or more. The CDR3 reads CASRPTVGSLEQYF. The DNA for the CDR3 is TGTGCCAGCAGACCCACCGTGGGGAGTCTCGAGCAGTACTTC. V gene TRBV6-1 combines with J gene TRBJ2-7; D might be TRBD2 (5 bases). V was pared by 6 bases and J by 6 bases, with 18 bases between. The CDR3 covers 14 residues. Looked up from germline, CDR1 is MNHNS and CDR2 is SASEGT.

This clonotype was seen repeatedly, ten times or more. The V gene is TRBV20-1, the J gene TRBJ2-7; TRBD1 matches 9 bases. The CDR3 spans 13 residues. CDR1 is DFQATT and CDR2 is SNEGSKA in the germline V gene (reference sequence). The J segment lost 5 bases and the V segment lost 1 base, leaving 3 bases of the junction unmatched. CDR3 in DNA: TGCAGTGCTAGAGGGGACAGGGAAAACGAGCAGTACTTC. Translating it yields CSARGDRENEQYF.